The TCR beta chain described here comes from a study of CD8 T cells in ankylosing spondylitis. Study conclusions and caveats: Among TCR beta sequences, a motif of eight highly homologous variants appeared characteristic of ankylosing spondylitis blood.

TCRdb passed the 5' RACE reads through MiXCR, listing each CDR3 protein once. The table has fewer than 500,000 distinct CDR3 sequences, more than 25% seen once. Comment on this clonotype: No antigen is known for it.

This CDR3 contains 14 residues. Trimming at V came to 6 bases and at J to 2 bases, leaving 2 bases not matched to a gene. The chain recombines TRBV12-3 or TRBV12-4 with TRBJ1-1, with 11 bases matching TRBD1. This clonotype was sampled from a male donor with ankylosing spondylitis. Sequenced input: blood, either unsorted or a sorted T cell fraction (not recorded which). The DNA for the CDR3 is TGTGCCAGCAGCTGGACAGGGGGCAACACTGAAGCTTTCTTT. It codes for CASSWTGGNTEAFF.